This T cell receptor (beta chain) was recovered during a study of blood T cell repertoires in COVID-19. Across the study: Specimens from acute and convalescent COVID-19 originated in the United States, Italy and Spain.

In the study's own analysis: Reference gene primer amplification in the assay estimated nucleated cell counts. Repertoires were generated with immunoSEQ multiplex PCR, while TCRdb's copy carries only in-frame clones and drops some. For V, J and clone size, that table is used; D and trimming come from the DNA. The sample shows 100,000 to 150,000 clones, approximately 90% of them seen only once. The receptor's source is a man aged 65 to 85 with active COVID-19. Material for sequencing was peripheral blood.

For the CDR3, the DNA is TGTGCCACCAGCAGAGAAGTTACGGGAGCGAAGACCCAGTACTTC. Its protein is CATSREVTGAKTQYF. The V call is TRBV15, the J call TRBJ2-5; TRBD2 might be the D (6 bases). From germline, CDR1 is LNHNV and CDR2 YYDKDF (reference sequence). V shed 0 bases and J shed 6 bases, with 14 bases lying between them. The CDR3 covers 15 residues. The whole variable domain, remainder taken from reference TRBV15 and TRBJ2-5, is DAMVIQNPRYQVTQFGKPVTLSCSQTLNHNVMYWYQQKSSQAPKLLFHYYDKDFNNEADTPDNFQSRRPNTSFCFLDIRSPGLGDTAMYLCATSREVTGAKTQYFGPGTRLLVL.